This T cell receptor (beta chain) was captured by sequencing in a study of siplizumab effects on memory and regulatory T cells. The study, taken as a whole, reports: Significantly reduced by siplizumab was the cumulative frequency of alloreactive sequences, namely those traceable to unstimulated CD4+ memory cells. Among alloreactive clones, only a minor fraction mapped to unstimulated subsets. Memory T cells appeared less diverse than naive cells, which seemed to contribute substantially to alloresponse.

Comments on this clone: Its specificity is unknown.

For every sample, approximately 9 x 10^4 TCR templates were assayed. The assay was immunoSEQ multiplex PCR, and TCRdb's table has in-frame clones only and misses some. The sample has 100,000 or so clones; roughly 94% are singletons. The specimen was Tregs sorted from blood. This TCR came from a human donor in good health.

The DNA of the CDR3 is TGTGCCAGCAGCGCAGAGCTATCAAATCAGCCCCAGCATTTT. It codes for CASSAELSNQPQHF. This sequence joins TRBV7-9 and TRBJ1-5, with no clear D. The V end lost 5 bases, the J end lost 4 bases, and 12 bases lay between the germline ends. The germline V gene has CDR1 SEHNR and CDR2 FQNEAQ (reference sequence). This CDR3 is built from 14 residues. The whole variable domain, filled in from reference TRBV7-9 and TRBJ1-5, reads DTGVSQNPRHKITKRGQNVTFRCDPISEHNRLYWYRQTLGQGPEFLTYFQNEAQLEKSRLLSDRFSAERPKGSFSTLEIQRTEQGDSAMYLCASSAELSNQPQHFGDGTRLSIL.